These 23 T cell receptor beta chains were all obtained from the same sample, sequenced in a study of T cells in Graves' hyperthyroidism and ophthalmopathy. The source material, RNA transcripts, was used to amplify TCR beta CDR3 regions. The HTBI primer set served for first-round RT-PCR of the TCR CDR3. One entry per CDR3 protein, called by TCRdb with MiXCR from the multiplex PCR reads. The table has about 400,000 distinct CDR3 sequences, around 25% seen once. The sample was blood. The origin of the receptors is a man aged 50 to 60 with Graves' hyperthyroidism.

This clonotype was seen more than once but under ten times. The junction does not match germline at one end; this may be a read error. This chain connects TRBV7-9 to TRBJ2-3, with TRBD1 matching over 8 bases. Germline V gene data show CDR1 as SEHNR and CDR2 as FQNEAQ (reference sequence). There are 15 residues in the CDR3. The CDR3 loop reads CASRHRQGSTDTQYF. In DNA form, the CDR3 reads TGTGCCAGCAGACACAGACAGGGGAGCACGGATACGCAGTATTTT.

There are a few counts of this clonotype. The chain employs TRBV6-1 and TRBJ2-7; a weak D match, TRBD1 (6 bases). The V and J ends lost 6 bases and 4 bases respectively, with 13 bases between them. The CDR3 length is 13 residues. In germline, CDR1 is MNHNS, CDR2 SASEGT. The CDR3 nucleotides are TGTGCCAGCAGCAAGCCCAGGGGTTACGAGCAGTACTTC. Protein: CASSKPRGYEQYF.

Only a few counts were recorded for this clonotype. The chain recombines TRBV18 with TRBJ2-1; 11 positions agree with TRBD2. V lost 8 bases and J lost 4; bases outside the gene matches: 1. This CDR3 has 13 residues. Germline lookup yields CDR1 KGHSH and CDR2 LQKENI. The CDR3 sequence: CASVAGGYNEQFF. CDR3 DNA sequence: TGTGCCAGCGTAGCGGGAGGGTACAATGAGCAGTTCTTC.

This clonotype was picked up one time. This chain uses TRBV2 with TRBJ1-2, with D perhaps matching TRBD1 (6 bases). Germline CDR1 and CDR2: SNHLY and FYNNEI. Deletions cut 11 bases from V and 3 bases from J, with 16 bases between. The CDR3 is 13 amino acids. The CDR3 region has the DNA TGTGCCGGACACCGGGACAAGTACTATGGCTACACCTTC. Its protein product is CAGHRDKYYGYTF.

This clonotype was seen only a few times. The chain carries TRBV7-6 and TRBJ1-1; D remains unclear. The CDR3 is made up of 11 amino acids. In germline, CDR1 is SGHVS, CDR2 FNYEAQ. Trimming stripped 3 bases from V and 9 bases from J, with 8 bases between. Here the CDR3 DNA reads TGTGCCAGCAGCTTTGACTCGAAAGCTTTCTTT. This sequence encodes CASSFDSKAFF.

The V and J genes are TRBV20-1 and TRBJ2-7; TRBD1 matches 11 bases. V was pared by 7 bases and J by 6 bases, with 11 bases of the junction left unmatched. CDR3 length: 14 amino acids. Germline values: CDR1 DFQATT, CDR2 SNEGSKA (reference sequence). The chain's CDR3 is CSVEGTGGGGEQYF. The CDR3 nucleotides read TGCAGTGTCGAAGGGACAGGGGGTGGGGGCGAGCAGTACTTC.

This clonotype was seen more than once but under ten times. The chain carries TRBV6-1 and TRBJ1-1; weak D call: TRBD1 (5 bases). This CDR3 is 15 amino acids long. Germline assignment: CDR1 MNHNS and CDR2 SASEGT. Trimming pared 2 bases from V and 1 base from J, leaving 11 bases between. The CDR3 coding sequence is TGTGCCAGCAGTGAAACTCTGGGGGGGAACACTGAAGCTTTCTTT. Protein: CASSETLGGNTEAFF.

This rearrangement joins TRBV7-8 to TRBJ2-7; 8 nucleotides match TRBD1. CDR1 and CDR2 from the germline V gene are SGHVS and FQNEAQ. This CDR3 has 13 amino acids. V shed 5 bases and J 7 bases; nucleotides not matched to a gene: 7. The CDR3 sequence: CASSIGQGGEQYF. The CDR3, as DNA: TGTGCCAGCAGCATCGGACAGGGTGGGGAGCAGTACTTC.

The chain combines TRBV6-1 with TRBJ1-5; D not certain. There are 13 residues in the CDR3. V was clipped by 0 bases and J by 6 bases, with 6 bases between them. Germline V gene data show CDR1 as MNHNS and CDR2 as SASEGT. CDR3 loop: CASSEAVPQPQHF. CDR3 DNA sequence: TGTGCCAGCAGTGAAGCCGTTCCTCAGCCCCAGCATTTT.

This clonotype was counted ten times or more. The chain carries TRBV28 and TRBJ2-1, with 7 positions matching TRBD2. This CDR3 comprises 15 residues. V trimming: 3 bases; J trimming: 8 bases; junction bases outside the gene matches: 10. The germline gives CDR1 MDHEN, CDR2 SYDVKM. The CDR3 reads CASSFRTSGSDEQFF. The CDR3 DNA is TGTGCCAGCAGTTTCAGGACTAGTGGTTCGGATGAGCAGTTCTTC.

This rearrangement joins TRBV29-1 to TRBJ2-1, with unresolved D. The V and J ends lost 5 bases and 1 base respectively, with 6 bases between them. The germline CDR1 and CDR2 sequences are SQVTM and ANQGSEA. The CDR3 length is 12 residues. The CDR3 region is CSVTLSYNEQFF. CDR3 coding DNA: TGCAGCGTTACTCTATCCTACAATGAGCAGTTCTTC.

This clonotype turned up a few times. This chain joins TRBV4-1 and TRBJ2-7; 7 positions match TRBD2. V trimming: 0 bases; J trimming: 6 bases; junction bases outside the gene matches: 5. This CDR3 contains 14 residues. Germline V gene lookup returns CDR1 MGHRA and CDR2 YSYEKL. The CDR3 bases are TGCGCCAGCAGCCAAGATTCGCGGGAGAGCGAGCAGTACTTC. Amino acid sequence: CASSQDSRESEQYF.

This clonotype was counted a few times. The chain carries TRBV19 and TRBJ1-5, with no clear D. The ends were cut back, 7 bases at V and 6 bases at J, with 10 bases in the middle. CDR1 is LNHDA, CDR2 SQIVND, per germline (reference sequence). CDR3 length: 12 residues. The CDR3 is CASTSISQPQHF. The CDR3 DNA reads as TGTGCCAGTACCTCCATCTCTCAGCCCCAGCATTTT.

CDR3 region: CASSSQTSLSYEQYF. The DNA for the CDR3 is TGTGCCAGCAGCTCCCAGACTAGCTTGAGCTACGAGCAGTACTTC. The chain couples TRBV7-9 to TRBJ2-7, with 7 positions matching TRBD2. The trim removed 4 bases at V and 3 bases at J, leaving 9 bases unmatched. CDR3 length: 15 residues. The germline CDR1 and CDR2 sequences are SEHNR and FQNEAQ (reference sequence).

As concerns this clonotype: A much larger clone sits a single nucleotide away, making a read error possible. The chain employs TRBV12-3 or TRBV12-4 and TRBJ2-1, with a weak D call TRBD1 (6 bases). The DNA end is more similar to TRBJ2-7, so the J call may be wrong. The CDR3 consists of 15 residues. CDR3 loop: CASSQRSRGRNEQYF. The DNA for the CDR3 is TGTGCCAGCAGTCAAAGGTCCAGGGGACGCAATGAGCAGTACTTC.

This clonotype was seen at least ten times. The rearrangement links TRBV7-3 to TRBJ2-3; no reliable D call. The ends were cut back, 5 bases at V and 0 bases at J, with 9 bases in the middle. This CDR3 region has 14 residues. Germline assignment: CDR1 SGHTA and CDR2 FQGTGA. The CDR3 DNA is TGTGCCAGCAGCCCGGACGGAAGCACAGATACGCAGTATTTT. Amino acid sequence: CASSPDGSTDTQYF.

Ten or more counts support this clonotype. The V gene is TRBV7-9, the J gene TRBJ2-5, with TRBD1 matching over 7 bases. The junction had 8 bases not matched to a gene; V was cut back by 6 bases and J by 1 base. Germline V CDR1 and CDR2: SEHNR, FQNEAQ (reference sequence). The CDR3 covers 15 residues. In DNA, the CDR3 is TGTGCCAGCAGACCTCGGACAGGTTCCCAAGAGACCCAGTACTTC. It translates to CASRPRTGSQETQYF.

The chain couples TRBV2 to TRBJ2-7, with TRBD2 as a possible D gene (5 bases). V lost 8 bases and J 3 bases, leaving 11 bases between the germline ends. The CDR3 has 12 amino acids. Germline loops: CDR1 SNHLY, CDR2 FYNNEI. In DNA, the CDR3 is TGTGCCAGCCACCAGCGGAACTACGAGCAGTACTTC. Amino acids: CASHQRNYEQYF.

The chain couples TRBV5-1 to TRBJ2-1; 8 nucleotides line up with TRBD2. V was pared by 2 bases and J by 9 bases, with 4 bases of the junction left unmatched. The germline CDR1 and CDR2 sequences are SGHRS and YFSETQ. This CDR3 has 13 amino acids. This CDR3 reads CASSLAGVSEQFF. The CDR3 DNA sequence: TGCGCCAGCAGCTTAGCGGGAGTTAGTGAGCAGTTCTTC.

The rearrangement uses TRBV9 and TRBJ2-5; D ambiguous. The length of the CDR3 is 14 residues. Germline V lookup: CDR1 SGDLS, CDR2 YYNGEE. Deletions cut 0 bases from V and 1 base from J, with 7 bases between. The CDR3 coding sequence is TGTGCCAGCAGCGTAGGGCAGCGCCAAGAGACCCAGTACTTC. Translation: CASSVGQRQETQYF.

This clonotype was observed a few times. J is TRBJ2-7 and V is TRBV20-1; 11 nucleotides align to TRBD2. The CDR3 spans 15 residues. The V gene end was trimmed by 3 bases and the J gene end by 2 bases; junction bases not matched to a gene: 6. Germline V gives CDR1 DFQATT, CDR2 SNEGSKA (reference sequence). The DNA of the CDR3 is TGCAGTGCTAGCATACTAGCGGGAGTCCCCTACGAGCAGTACTTC. Residues: CSASILAGVPYEQYF.

This clonotype was observed a few times. The chain links TRBV28 to TRBJ1-3; no clear D. V was trimmed by 6 bases and J by 1 base, leaving 7 bases between them. The V gene's germline CDR1 is MDHEN and CDR2 SYDVKM. The CDR3 sequence is 13 residues long. The CDR3 sequence is CASRDESGNTIYF. Here the CDR3 DNA reads TGTGCCAGCAGGGATGAGTCTGGAAACACCATATATTTT.

The chain couples TRBV6-2 or TRBV6-3 to TRBJ2-5; 8 nucleotides align to TRBD1. With 0 bases clipped from V and 12 bases from J, the junction kept 6 bases outside the gene matches. The CDR3 length is 13 residues. CDR1 and CDR2 (germline): MNHEY, SVGEGT. The CDR3 nucleotides are TGTGCCAGCAGTTACTCGGACAGGGAAGTTGAGTACTTC. This encodes CASSYSDREVEYF.